The clone carrying this T cell receptor beta chain was seen only once. CDR1 and CDR2 from the germline V gene are SSHAT and FNYEAQ (reference sequence). CDR3 length: 13 residues. This entry is derived from a study of T cells in Graves' hyperthyroidism and ophthalmopathy. Absent ophthalmopathy progression within 18 months defined stable Graves' hyperthyroidism. Template material for amplifying TCR beta CDR3 regions consisted of RNA transcripts. Researchers ran a first-round RT-PCR on the TCR CDR3 using the HTBI primer set. TCRdb passed the multiplex PCR reads through MiXCR, listing each CDR3 protein once. The sample has hundreds of thousands of distinct CDR3 sequences, roughly a third seen once.

The receptor was isolated from a woman aged 40 to 55 with Graves' hyperthyroidism. Sequences were obtained from blood. The chain has TRBV7-7 and TRBJ1-3; D is ambiguous. The CDR3 is CASALSSGNTIYF. The CDR3 coding sequence is TGTGCTAGCGCCCTTTCCTCTGGAAACACCATATATTTT.